What follows are 13 T cell receptor beta chains derived from one specimen sequenced in a study of cytomegalovirus exposure and HLA in healthy donors. PCR used 60 Vbeta primers and 13 Jbeta primers. Here immunoSEQ multiplex PCR was the method, and the copy in TCRdb shows in-frame clones only, minus some. In the table there are around 240,000 clones, 82% of which are singletons. The sequenced sample was PBMCs. The receptors originated from a woman aged 40 to 50 in good health and CMV-seropositive.

This chain connects TRBV7-3 to TRBJ2-2, with a tentative D call TRBD2 (5 bases). V was trimmed by 1 base and J by 0 bases, leaving 9 bases between them. The CDR3 is 16 residues long. The germline gives CDR1 SGHTA, CDR2 FQGTGA. CDR3 protein: CASSLSSASNTGELFF. In nucleotides, the CDR3 is TGTGCCAGCAGCTTAAGTAGCGCGTCGAACACCGGGGAGCTGTTTTTT.

The chain's CDR3 is CASSQDRLAGLQETQYF. CDR3 DNA: TGTGCCAGCAGCCAAGATCGGCTAGCGGGGCTGCAAGAGACCCAGTACTTC. The V and J genes are TRBV4-2 and TRBJ2-5, with TRBD2 identical over 9 bases. V dropped 0 bases and J dropped 2; count of bases not matched to a gene: 7. Germline CDR1 reads LGHNA; CDR2 reads YNFKEQ. The CDR3 length is 17 residues.

This sequence joins TRBV30 and TRBJ2-2; 8 bases are a match to TRBD1. Losses at the gene ends were 4 bases for V and 6 bases for J; bases not matched to a gene: 4. The CDR3 covers 13 residues. Germline values: CDR1 GTSNPN, CDR2 SVGIG (reference sequence). CDR3 nucleotides: TGTGCCTGGACTGACAGGGGCGCCGGGGAGCTGTTTTTT. It codes for CAWTDRGAGELFF.

The rearrangement links TRBV19 to TRBJ2-2, with 7 bases identical to TRBD1. CDR1 is LNHDA, CDR2 SQIVND, per germline (reference sequence). This CDR3 spans 13 amino acids. V shed 8 bases and J 3 bases; nucleotides not matched to a gene: 3. CDR3 amino acids: CASETGHTGELFF. The CDR3 DNA follows: TGTGCCAGTGAGACAGGGCACACCGGGGAGCTGTTTTTT.

This clone showed up many times. V and J are TRBV4-2 and TRBJ1-4; 8 bases are shared with TRBD1. V dropped 3 bases and J dropped 8; count of bases not matched to a gene: 14. This CDR3 has 17 amino acids. Per germline, CDR1 LGHNA and CDR2 YNFKEQ. The CDR3 region has the DNA TGTGCCAGCAGCCAGGACAGCTTCGGACAGGGTCTCGAAAAACTGTTTTTT. It translates to CASSQDSFGQGLEKLFF.

As to this clone: Other DNA sequences in this sample translate to the same CDR3. The chain employs TRBV28 and TRBJ1-3; a possible D gene is TRBD1 (6 bases). CDR3 length equals 14 residues. V dropped 6 bases and J dropped 1 base, with 10 bases sitting between them. The germline CDR1 and CDR2 sequences are MDHEN and SYDVKM. For the CDR3, the DNA is TGTGCCAGCAGACCACAGGGATCTGGAAACACCATATATTTT. Amino acids: CASRPQGSGNTIYF. Full variable domain (outside the CDR3, taken from reference TRBV28 and TRBJ1-3): DVKVTQSSRYLVKRTGEKVFLECVQDMDHENMFWYRQDPGLGLRLIYFSYDVKMKEKGDIPEGYSVSREKKERFSLILESASTNQTSMYLCASRPQGSGNTIYFGEGSWLTVV.

CDR3: CATSNRGNTIYF. The CDR3, as DNA: TGTGCCACCAGCAATCGGGGAAACACCATATATTTT. The chain recombines TRBV15 with TRBJ1-3; D unresolved. The CDR3 consists of 12 residues. Germline assignment: CDR1 LNHNV and CDR2 YYDKDF (reference sequence). Trimming removed 4 bases at V and 4 bases at J, with 5 bases between.

Concerning this clone itself: The junction departs from germline at one end; a sequencing error may be responsible. The rearrangement links TRBV12-5 to TRBJ1-2; D remains ambiguous. This CDR3 is 9 amino acids long. Germline loops: CDR1 LGHNT, CDR2 FRNRAP. This chain's CDR3 is CASGYLEHF. CDR3 coding DNA: TGTGCTAGTGGTTATCTCGAACACTTC.

The chain employs TRBV30 and TRBJ1-5; D is possibly TRBD1 (5 bases). The CDR3 is made up of 16 amino acids. CDR1 and CDR2 from the germline V gene are GTSNPN and SVGIG (reference sequence). The V end lost 2 bases, the J end lost 3 bases, and 17 bases lay between the germline ends. The chain's CDR3 is CAWSPRATALNQPQHF. As DNA, the CDR3 is TGTGCCTGGAGTCCCCGCGCGACAGCCCTCAATCAGCCCCAGCATTTT.

The rearrangement uses TRBV5-6 and TRBJ2-1; D unresolved. CDR3 length: 15 amino acids. Trimming took off 2 bases at V and 0 bases at J, with 9 bases between the two ends. CDR1 and CDR2 from the germline V gene are SGHDT and YYEEEE. The CDR3 here is CASSLGAYSYNEQFF. The CDR3 DNA sequence: TGTGCCAGCAGCTTAGGAGCGTACTCCTACAATGAGCAGTTCTTC.

The chain employs TRBV2 and TRBJ2-2; TRBD1 agrees at 10 bases. Germline V gene sequence: CDR1 SNHLY, CDR2 FYNNEI. The J segment lost 4 bases and the V segment lost 6 bases, leaving 8 bases of the junction unmatched. The CDR3 sequence is 16 residues long. CDR3 sequence reads: CASRYGTGAFTGELFF. CDR3 in DNA: TGTGCCAGCAGATACGGGACAGGGGCTTTCACCGGGGAGCTGTTTTTT.

This chain joins TRBV6-6 and TRBJ2-1; D remains ambiguous. V was cut by 0 bases and J by 6 bases, with 9 bases left in between. The CDR3 length is 14 residues. From germline, CDR1 is MNHNY and CDR2 SVGAGI (reference sequence). The CDR3 DNA follows: TGTGCCAGCAGTTACTCCAGCGACCCCAATGAGCAGTTCTTC. The encoded protein is CASSYSSDPNEQFF.

This chain links TRBV5-1 with TRBJ1-2; TRBD1 is a possible D gene (5 bases). Trimming cost V 2 bases and J 2 bases, with 13 bases left between them. The germline V gene encodes CDR1 SGHRS and CDR2 YFSETQ. This CDR3 has 15 amino acids. The CDR3 is CASSFSPGVNYGYTF. CDR3 DNA sequence: TGCGCCAGCAGCTTTTCACCGGGGGTCAACTATGGCTACACCTTC.